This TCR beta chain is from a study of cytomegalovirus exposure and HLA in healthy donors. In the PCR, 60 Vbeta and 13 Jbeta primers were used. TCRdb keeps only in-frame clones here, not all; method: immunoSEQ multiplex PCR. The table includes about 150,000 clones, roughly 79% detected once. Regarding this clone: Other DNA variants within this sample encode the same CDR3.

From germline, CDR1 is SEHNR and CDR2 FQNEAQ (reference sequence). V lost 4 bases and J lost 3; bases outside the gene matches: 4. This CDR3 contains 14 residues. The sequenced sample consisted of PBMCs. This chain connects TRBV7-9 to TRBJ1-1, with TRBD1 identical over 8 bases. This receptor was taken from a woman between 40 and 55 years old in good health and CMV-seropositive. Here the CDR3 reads CASSSQGGDTEAFF. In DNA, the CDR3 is TGTGCCAGCAGCTCACAGGGGGGGGACACTGAAGCTTTCTTT.